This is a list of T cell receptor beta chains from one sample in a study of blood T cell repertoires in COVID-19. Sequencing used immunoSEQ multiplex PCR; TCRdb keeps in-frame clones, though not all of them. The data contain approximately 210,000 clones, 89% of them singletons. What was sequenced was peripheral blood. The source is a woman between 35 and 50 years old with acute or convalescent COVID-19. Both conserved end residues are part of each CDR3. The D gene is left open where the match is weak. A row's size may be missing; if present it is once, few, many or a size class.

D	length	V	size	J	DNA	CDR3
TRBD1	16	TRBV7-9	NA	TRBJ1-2	TGTGCCAGCAGCCCAGCCGACAGGGGGCCCAACTATGGCTACACCTTC	CASSPADRGPNYGYTF
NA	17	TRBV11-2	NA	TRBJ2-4	TGTGCCAGCAGCTTAGGCTCAGGGGCGGGAGCCAAAAACATTCAGTACTTC	CASSLGSGAGAKNIQYF
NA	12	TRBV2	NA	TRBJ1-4	TGTGCCAGCAGTCTTCGGAGGGGAAAACTGTTTTTT	CASSLRRGKLFF
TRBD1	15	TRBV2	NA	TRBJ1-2	TGTGCCAGCAGTGCCACCTCAGGGGGGCACTATGGCTACACCTTC	CASSATSGGHYGYTF
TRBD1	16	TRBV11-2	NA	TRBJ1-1	TGTGCCAGCAGCTTAGGGGGACAGGGGTGGAACACTGAAGCTTTCTTT	CASSLGGQGWNTEAFF
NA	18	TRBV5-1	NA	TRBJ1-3	TGCGCCAGCAGCTTAGGGCCCCCGACAGGAATCTCTGGAAACACCATATATTTT	CASSLGPPTGISGNTIYF
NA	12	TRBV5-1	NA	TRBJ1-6	TGCGCCAGCAGCTCAGATAATTCACCCCTCCACTTT	CASSSDNSPLHF
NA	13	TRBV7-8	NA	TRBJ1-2	TGTGCCAGCAGCCCCCAATACCAGAATGGCTACACCTTC	CASSPQYQNGYTF
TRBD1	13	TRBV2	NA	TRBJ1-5	TGTGCCAGCAGTCCGGGACAGGCTAAGCCCCAGCATTTT	CASSPGQAKPQHF
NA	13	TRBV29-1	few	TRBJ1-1	TGCAGCGTTAGTCGGGGGGTGCGCACTGAAGCTTTCTTT	CSVSRGVRTEAFF
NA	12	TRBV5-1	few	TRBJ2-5	TGCGCCAGCAAGAGGGAGGCTGAGACCCAGTACTTC	CASKREAETQYF
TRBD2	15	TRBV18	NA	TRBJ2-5	TGTGCCAGCTCACAGCGGGGGGGCTCCCAAGAGACCCAGTACTTC	CASSQRGGSQETQYF
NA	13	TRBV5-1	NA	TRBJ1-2	TGCGCCAGCAGCTTGTATGAGGGTGACGGCTACACCTTC	CASSLYEGDGYTF
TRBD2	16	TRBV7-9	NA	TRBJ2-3	TGTGCCAGCAGCTTATACGGGACTAGCTTCACAGATACGCAGTATTTT	CASSLYGTSFTDTQYF
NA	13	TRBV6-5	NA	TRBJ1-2	TGTGCCAGCACCCAGGGCAGGGACTATGGCTACACCTTC	CASTQGRDYGYTF
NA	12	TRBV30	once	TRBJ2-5	TGTGCCTGGGGGACAACCCAAGAGACCCAGTACTTC	CAWGTTQETQYF
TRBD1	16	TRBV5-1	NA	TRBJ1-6	TGCGCCAGCAGCCACCGGGACAGGGGCCCTTCTTCACCCCTCCACTTT	CASSHRDRGPSSPLHF
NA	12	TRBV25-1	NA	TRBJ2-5	TGTGCCAGCAGTGCCGGGTGGGAGACCCAGTACTTC	CASSAGWETQYF
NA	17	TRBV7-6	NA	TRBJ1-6	TGTGCCAGCAGCTTAGACCAGATGCCCTCCTATAATTCACCCCTCCACTTT	CASSLDQMPSYNSPLHF
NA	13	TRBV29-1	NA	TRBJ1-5	TGCAGGGGGACTGTCGATAGCAATCAGCCCCAGCATTTT	CRGTVDSNQPQHF
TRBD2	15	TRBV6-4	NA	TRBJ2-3	TGTGCCAGCAGTGAGGGCGGGGGTCACACAGATACGCAGTATTTT	CASSEGGGHTDTQYF
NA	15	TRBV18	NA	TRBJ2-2	TGTGCCAGCTCACCGGATAGGAGGAACACCGGGGAGCTGTTTTTT	CASSPDRRNTGELFF
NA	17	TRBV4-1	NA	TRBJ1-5	TGCGCCAGCAGCCAAGTCCCGGAGATCTATAGCAATCAGCCCCAGCATTTT	CASSQVPEIYSNQPQHF
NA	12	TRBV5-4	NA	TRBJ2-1	TGTGCCAGCAGCCCCCCGTCCAATGAGCAGTTCTTC	CASSPPSNEQFF
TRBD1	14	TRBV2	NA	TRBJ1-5	TGTGCCAGCAGCCGGGACAGGGGTAATCAGCCCCAGCATTTT	CASSRDRGNQPQHF
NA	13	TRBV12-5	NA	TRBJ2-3	TGTGCTAGTGGCCCCGACCCACCCCGGGGGCAGTATTTT	CASGPDPPRGQYF